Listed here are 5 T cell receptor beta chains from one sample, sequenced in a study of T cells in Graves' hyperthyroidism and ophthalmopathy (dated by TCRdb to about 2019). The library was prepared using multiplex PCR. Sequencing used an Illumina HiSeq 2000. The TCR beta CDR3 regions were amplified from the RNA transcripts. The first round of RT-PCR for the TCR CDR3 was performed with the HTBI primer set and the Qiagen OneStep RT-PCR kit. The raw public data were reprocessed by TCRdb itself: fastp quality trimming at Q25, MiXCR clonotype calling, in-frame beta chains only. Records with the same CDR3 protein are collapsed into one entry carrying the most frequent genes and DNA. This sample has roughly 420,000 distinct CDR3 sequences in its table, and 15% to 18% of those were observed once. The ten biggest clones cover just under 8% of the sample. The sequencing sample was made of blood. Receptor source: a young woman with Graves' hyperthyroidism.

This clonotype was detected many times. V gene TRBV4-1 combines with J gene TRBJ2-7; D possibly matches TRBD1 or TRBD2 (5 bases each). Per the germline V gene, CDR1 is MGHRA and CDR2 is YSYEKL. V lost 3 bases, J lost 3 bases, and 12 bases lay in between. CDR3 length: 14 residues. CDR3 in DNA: TGCGCCAGCAGCCACTTTCCAGGGAGCTACGAGCAGTACTTC. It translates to CASSHFPGSYEQYF.

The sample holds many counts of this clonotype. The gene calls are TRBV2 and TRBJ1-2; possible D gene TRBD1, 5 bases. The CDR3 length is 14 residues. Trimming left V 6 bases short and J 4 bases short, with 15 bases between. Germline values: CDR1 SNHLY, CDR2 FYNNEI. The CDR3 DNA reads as TGTGCCAGCAGACCGGGACGGGAAGCCTATGGCTACACCTTC. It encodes CASRPGREAYGYTF.

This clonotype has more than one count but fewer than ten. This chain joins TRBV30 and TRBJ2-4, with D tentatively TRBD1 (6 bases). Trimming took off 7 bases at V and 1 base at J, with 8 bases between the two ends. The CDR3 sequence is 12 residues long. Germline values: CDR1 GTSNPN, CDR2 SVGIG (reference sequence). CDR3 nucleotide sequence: TGTGCCTACAGGGCCGCCAAAAACATTCAGTACTTC. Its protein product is CAYRAAKNIQYF.

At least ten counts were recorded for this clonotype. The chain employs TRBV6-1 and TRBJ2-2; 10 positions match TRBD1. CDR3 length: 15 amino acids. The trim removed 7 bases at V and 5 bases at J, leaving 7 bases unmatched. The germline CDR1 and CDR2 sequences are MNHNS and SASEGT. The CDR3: CASIERQGATGELFF. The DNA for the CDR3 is TGTGCCAGCATCGAGAGACAGGGGGCTACCGGGGAGCTGTTTTTT.

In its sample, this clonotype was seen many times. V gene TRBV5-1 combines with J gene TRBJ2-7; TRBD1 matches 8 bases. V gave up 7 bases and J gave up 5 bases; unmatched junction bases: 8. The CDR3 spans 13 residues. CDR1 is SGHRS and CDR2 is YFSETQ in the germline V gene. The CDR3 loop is CASSGTGTDEQYF. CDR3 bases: TGCGCCAGCTCCGGGACAGGAACCGACGAGCAGTACTTC.